This TCR beta chain came from a study of CD8 T cells in ankylosing spondylitis. Overall study results and limits: Reactive arthritis synovial fluid and blood were previously reported to contain some motif variants. In ankylosing spondylitis patients, matched synovial fluid reportedly showed significant enrichment of disease-linked clones. Relatively rare in peripheral blood, disease-linked clones were also CD8+. A TCR beta motif made of several highly homologous variants seemed typical of ankylosing spondylitis blood.

This clonotype showed up just a few times. The antigen is unknown. Per germline, CDR1 DFQATT and CDR2 SNEGSKA (reference sequence). The CDR3 runs 18 residues. V was pared by 5 bases and J by 2 bases, with 12 bases of the junction left unmatched. Library preparation for TCR beta used quantitative 5'-RACE with molecular barcodes. One entry per CDR3 protein, called by TCRdb with MiXCR from the 5' RACE reads. The sample lists 200,000 to 250,000 distinct CDR3 sequences, about 17% occurring once. The source material was blood, either unsorted or a sorted T cell fraction (not recorded which). This clonotype was obtained from a male donor with ankylosing spondylitis. This chain joins TRBV20-1 and TRBJ2-1, with 13 bases matching TRBD2. The CDR3 spells CSAHTSGGGRLTYNEQFF. DNA for the CDR3: TGCAGTGCTCACACTAGCGGGGGGGGCAGATTGACCTACAATGAGCAGTTCTTC.